Below are 9 T cell receptor beta chains sequenced from a single sample in a study of PD-1 blockade in classical Hodgkin lymphoma. Each patient's relapse followed autologous stem cell transplantation, and brentuximab vedotin exposure varied. Repertoires were generated with immunoSEQ multiplex PCR, while TCRdb's copy carries only in-frame clones and drops some. The sample lists 20,000 to 30,000 clones, about 70% seen once, with about 3.6% in the top ten. Here the sequenced sample was peripheral blood mononuclear cells (PBMCs), taken at baseline. All receptors derive from a human donor with classical Hodgkin lymphoma.

This chain joins TRBV14 and TRBJ2-1; no definite D call. The ends were cut back, 4 bases at V and 9 bases at J, with 10 bases in the middle. Germline-derived CDR1 and CDR2 are SGHDN and FVKESK. The CDR3 length is 12 residues. Here the CDR3 reads CASSPSLSEQFF. The CDR3 DNA is TGTGCCAGCAGCCCTTCTCTTAGTGAGCAGTTCTTC. Using reference TRBV14 and TRBJ2-1 for the parts outside the CDR3, the full variable domain is EAGVTQFPSHSVIEKGQTVTLRCDPISGHDNLYWYRRVMGKEIKFLLHFVKESKQDESGMPNNRFLAERTGGTYSTLKVQPAELEDSGVYFCASSPSLSEQFFGPGTRLTVL.

Here the CDR3 reads CASTPTYSHYEQYF. The CDR3 nucleotides are TGCGCCAGCACCCCGACTTACAGCCACTACGAGCAGTACTTC. The rearrangement joins TRBV23-1 to TRBJ2-7; D call uncertain. TRBV23-1 is classed as an ORF, of uncertain function. Trimming removed 7 bases from V and 3 bases from J, with 16 bases in between. The CDR3 totals 14 residues.

The rearrangement links TRBV6-6 to TRBJ2-7, with D unresolved. Germline loops: CDR1 MNHNY, CDR2 SVGAGI (reference sequence). V was trimmed by 0 bases and J by 3 bases, leaving 9 bases between them. The CDR3 extends over 14 amino acids. The CDR3: CASSYSAVDYEQYF. For the CDR3, the DNA is TGTGCCAGCAGTTACTCGGCGGTAGACTACGAGCAGTACTTC.

The chain uses TRBV4-1 and TRBJ1-2, with D hard to call. In germline, CDR1 is MGHRA, CDR2 YSYEKL. The CDR3 is 16 residues long. The V gene lost 1 base and the J gene lost 6 bases, with 18 bases spanning the gap. The CDR3 DNA is TGCGCCAGCAGCCAAGGCCCGGCACTTTCCACTAATGGCTACACCTTC. This encodes CASSQGPALSTNGYTF.

A single count supports this clone. This chain joins TRBV30 and TRBJ1-4; D is ambiguous. Germline V lookup: CDR1 GTSNPN, CDR2 SVGIG (reference sequence). V was clipped by 3 bases and J by 4 bases, with 9 bases between them. The CDR3 is 13 residues long. This chain's CDR3 is CAWRGLRNEKLFF. CDR3 nucleotides: TGTGCCTGGAGGGGGTTGCGTAATGAAAAACTGTTTTTT.

V gene TRBV11-2 combines with J gene TRBJ2-1; 7 bases are shared with TRBD1. The junction had 10 bases not matched to a gene; V was cut back by 5 bases and J by 6 bases. Germline V gene data show CDR1 as SGHAT and CDR2 as FQNNGV. The CDR3 length is 15 residues. CDR3 protein: CASSPSTGLGNEQFF. The CDR3, as DNA: TGTGCCAGCAGCCCGTCGACAGGGTTGGGCAATGAGCAGTTCTTC.

This sequence joins TRBV5-6 and TRBJ2-7; maybe TRBD1 (7 bases). The V end was cut by 4 bases, the J end by 2 bases, with 16 bases between. The CDR3 is made up of 15 amino acids. CDR1 is SGHDT, CDR2 YYEEEE, per germline. For the CDR3, the DNA is TGTGCCAGCAGCCGCGGAGGGGGCCCACCCTACGAGCAGTACTTC. Translating it yields CASSRGGGPPYEQYF. Supplemented by reference TRBV5-6 and TRBJ2-7, the full variable domain reads DAGVTQSPTHLIKTRGQQVTLRCSPKSGHDTVSWYQQALGQGPQFIFQYYEEEERQRGNFPDRFSGHQFPNYSSELNVNALLLGDSALYLCASSRGGGPPYEQYFGPGTRLTVT.

The chain has TRBV7-2 and TRBJ2-5; D is undetermined. Trimming shortened V by 4 bases and J by 3 bases, and 3 bases separated the two germline ends. The CDR3 length is 11 residues. CDR1 is SGHTA, CDR2 FQGNSA, per germline. The CDR3 nucleotides are TGTGCCAGCAGCTACAAAGAGACCCAGTACTTC. It translates to CASSYKETQYF.

The DNA for the CDR3 is TGTGCCAGCGGGTGGGCCTACGAGCAGTACTTC. Translating gives CASGWAYEQYF. The rearrangement joins TRBV6-5 to TRBJ2-7; D is unresolved. The germline gives CDR1 MNHEY, CDR2 SVGAGI. Trimming removed 8 bases from V and 2 bases from J, with 7 bases in between. The CDR3 has 11 residues.